The 29 T cell receptor beta chains presented below share a single source sample, sequenced in a study of blood T cell repertoires in COVID-19. Assay: immunoSEQ multiplex PCR; the TCRdb copy retains only in-frame clones and omits some. The sample records some 150,000 clones, more than 70% being singletons. Sequenced sample: peripheral blood. The source is a human donor in a cohort sampled during active COVID-19.

The genes are TRBV6-5 and TRBJ2-7, with D possibly matching TRBD2 (6 bases). The J call is uncertain, as TRBJ2-1 better fits the DNA end. The CDR3 runs 14 residues. CDR1 and CDR2 (germline): MNHEY, SVGAGI. CDR3 amino acids: CASSYPGSRDEQFF. CDR3 DNA sequence: TGTGCCAGCAGTTACCCCGGGAGTCGAGACGAGCAGTTCTTC.

This sequence joins TRBV5-1 and TRBJ2-3, with TRBD2 as a possible D gene (6 bases). The CDR3 has 15 residues. Trimming took off 0 bases at V and 4 bases at J, with 12 bases between the two ends. Germline V CDR1 and CDR2: SGHRS, YFSETQ. CDR3 amino acids: CASSLEAGYADTQYF. The CDR3 region has the DNA TGCGCCAGCAGCTTGGAGGCGGGGTACGCAGATACGCAGTATTTT. Full variable domain (remainder filled in from reference TRBV5-1 and TRBJ2-3): KAGVTQTPRYLIKTRGQQVTLSCSPISGHRSVSWYQQTPGQGLQFLFEYFSETQRNKGNFPGRFSGRQFSNSRSEMNVSTLELGDSALYLCASSLEAGYADTQYFGPGTRLTVL.

This chain uses TRBV7-3 with TRBJ2-1; 10 nucleotides line up with TRBD1. This CDR3 region has 17 residues. Germline V lookup: CDR1 SGHTA, CDR2 FQGTGA. V shed 1 base, J shed 6 bases, and the junction held 9 bases outside the gene matches. CDR3 sequence reads: CASSLRNPGQGFNEQFF. CDR3 sequence (DNA): TGTGCCAGCAGCTTAAGGAACCCGGGACAGGGGTTCAATGAGCAGTTCTTC.

The sample holds a few counts of this clone. The CDR3: CASSPPSTADTQYF. The CDR3 coding sequence is TGTGCCAGCAGCCCCCCCTCGACAGCAGATACGCAGTATTTT. The chain joins TRBV11-2 to TRBJ2-3; tentatively, D is TRBD1 (5 bases). The CDR3 consists of 14 residues. V lost 5 bases and J 4 bases, leaving 13 bases between the germline ends. Germline V gives CDR1 SGHAT, CDR2 FQNNGV.

The chain recombines TRBV5-1 with TRBJ2-7; TRBD2 is a possible D gene (5 bases). Germline CDR1 is SGHRS and CDR2 is YFSETQ. This CDR3 region has 14 residues. Trimming left V 4 bases short and J 0 bases short, with 11 bases between. CDR3 DNA sequence: TGCGCCAGCAGCGGTTCTGGGAGCTCCTACGAGCAGTACTTC. It encodes CASSGSGSSYEQYF.

This sequence joins TRBV30 and TRBJ1-4; D unresolved. Looked up from germline, CDR1 is GTSNPN and CDR2 is SVGIG (reference sequence). The V end was cut by 0 bases, the J end by 8 bases, with 7 bases between. The CDR3 extends over 12 amino acids. The CDR3 DNA follows: TGTGCCTGGAGTGTACAGTTCGAAAAACTGTTTTTT. Residues: CAWSVQFEKLFF.

The V call is TRBV5-1, the J call TRBJ2-5; TRBD2 agrees at 8 bases. J was trimmed by 3 bases and V by 4 bases; bases with no gene match: 8. Germline-derived CDR1 and CDR2 are SGHRS and YFSETQ. This CDR3 region has 15 residues. CDR3 coding DNA: TGCGCCAGCAGCAAACCGGGACTAGGGGAAGAGACCCAGTACTTC. It is translated as CASSKPGLGEETQYF.

This sequence joins TRBV7-9 and TRBJ1-4; unclear D gene. The CDR3 runs to 13 residues. V was shortened by 1 base and J by 6 bases, with 6 bases between the two germline ends. CDR1 and CDR2 (germline): SEHNR, FQNEAQ (reference sequence). CDR3 sequence reads: CASSLGADEKLFF. DNA for the CDR3: TGTGCCAGCAGCTTAGGGGCCGATGAAAAACTGTTTTTT.

V and J are TRBV9 and TRBJ1-1; 11 bases map to TRBD1. V was pared by 0 bases and J by 7 bases, with 8 bases of the junction left unmatched. In germline, CDR1 is SGDLS, CDR2 YYNGEE. The CDR3 has 16 amino acids. CDR3: CASSVGGQGAQGEAFF. DNA for the CDR3: TGTGCCAGCAGCGTAGGAGGACAGGGGGCGCAGGGTGAAGCTTTCTTT.

This clone was counted once. V and J are TRBV7-2 and TRBJ1-2; no reliable D call. The germline V gene encodes CDR1 SGHTA and CDR2 FQGNSA. The V and J ends lost 2 bases and 8 bases respectively, with 9 bases between them. The CDR3 loop spans 12 amino acids. The CDR3 here is CASSLTMEGYTF. In DNA form, the CDR3 reads TGTGCCAGCAGCTTAACGATGGAGGGCTACACCTTC.

This clone is a singleton in its sample. The rearrangement uses TRBV7-9 and TRBJ2-5; 8 bases map to TRBD2. V dropped 0 bases and J dropped 5; count of bases not matched to a gene: 11. The CDR3 contains 17 residues. Germline CDR1 SEHNR, CDR2 FQNEAQ (reference sequence). The CDR3 reads CASSLATSGGGSETQYF. In DNA, the CDR3 is TGTGCCAGCAGCTTAGCGACCAGCGGGGGTGGTAGCGAGACCCAGTACTTC.

This chain connects TRBV7-9 to TRBJ2-3; D is unclear. The CDR3 totals 14 residues. Germline values: CDR1 SEHNR, CDR2 FQNEAQ (reference sequence). The V gene lost 0 bases and the J gene lost 2 bases, with 6 bases spanning the gap. In nucleotides, the CDR3 is TGTGCCAGCAGCTTAGCGTCCAACACAGATACGCAGTATTTT. Protein: CASSLASNTDTQYF. Variable domain in full (rest from reference TRBV7-9 and TRBJ2-3): DTGVSQNPRHKITKRGQNVTFRCDPISEHNRLYWYRQTLGQGPEFLTYFQNEAQLEKSRLLSDRFSAERPKGSFSTLEIQRTEQGDSAMYLCASSLASNTDTQYFGPGTRLTVL.

The chain employs TRBV5-1 and TRBJ2-1; 9 bases are shared with TRBD2. This CDR3 is 17 amino acids long. The V and J ends lost 4 bases and 4 bases, in that order; junction bases with no gene match: 12. Per germline, CDR1 SGHRS and CDR2 YFSETQ. Here the CDR3 DNA reads TGCGCCAGCAGCACGGGAGCCGGGACTAGCCTTTACAATGAGCAGTTCTTC. Its protein is CASSTGAGTSLYNEQFF.

The CDR3 loop reads CASSPGLSGAQYF. The DNA of the CDR3 is TGTGCCAGCAGTCCCGGACTCTCCGGTGCGCAGTATTTT. The genes are TRBV7-3 and TRBJ2-3; maybe TRBD2 (5 bases). V was clipped by 6 bases and J by 10 bases, with 17 bases between them. The germline V gene has CDR1 SGHTA and CDR2 FQGTGA. The CDR3 consists of 13 residues. Drawing the rest from reference TRBV7-3 and TRBJ2-3, the complete variable domain is GAGVSQTPSNKVTEKGKYVELRCDPISGHTALYWYRQSLGQGPEFLIYFQGTGAADDSGLPNDRFFAVRPEGSVSTLKIQRTERGDSAVYLCASSPGLSGAQYFGPGTRLTVL.

The rearrangement joins TRBV6-4 to TRBJ2-1; D is unclear. Trimming took 3 bases from V and 0 from J, leaving 12 bases between them. Germline V gene data show CDR1 as MRHNA and CDR2 as SNTAGT. The CDR3 covers 16 residues. CDR3 coding DNA: TGTGCCAGCAGTGATTCATACGGTGGCTCCTACAATGAGCAGTTCTTC. Its protein is CASSDSYGGSYNEQFF.

This rearrangement joins TRBV12-5 to TRBJ1-3; 10 bases match TRBD1. Germline-derived CDR1 and CDR2 are LGHNT and FRNRAP. CDR3 length: 17 residues. V was clipped by 6 bases and J by 2 bases; unmatched bases: 10. The chain's CDR3 is CASGPSRDRGAGNTIYF. As DNA, the CDR3 is TGTGCTAGTGGCCCTTCCCGGGACAGGGGCGCTGGAAACACCATATATTTT. Filled out from reference TRBV12-5 and TRBJ1-3, the complete variable domain reads DARVTQTPRHKVTEMGQEVTMRCQPILGHNTVFWYRQTMMQGLELLAYFRNRAPLDDSGMPKDRFSAEMPDATLATLKIQPSEPRDSAVYFCASGPSRDRGAGNTIYFGEGSWLTVV.

V and J are TRBV9 and TRBJ2-1, with TRBD2 matching 8 bases. CDR3 length: 17 amino acids. Trimming took 3 bases from V and 3 from J; bases not matched to a gene: 11. Germline CDR1 SGDLS, CDR2 YYNGEE. CDR3 region: CASSGPQGGGIYNEQFF. CDR3 nucleotides: TGTGCCAGCAGCGGGCCACAAGGCGGGGGGATCTACAATGAGCAGTTCTTC.

J is TRBJ2-3 and V is TRBV6-4; D is possibly TRBD2 (6 bases). V was clipped by 0 bases and J by 3 bases, with 13 bases between them. Germline V lookup: CDR1 MRHNA, CDR2 SNTAGT. The CDR3 spans 16 residues. The CDR3 region is CASSDSSGGGTDTQYF. The DNA for the CDR3 is TGTGCCAGCAGTGACTCTAGCGGCGGAGGAACAGATACGCAGTATTTT.

The CDR3 protein is CAIWEVSTDTQYF. The CDR3 DNA follows: TGTGCCATCTGGGAGGTCAGCACAGATACGCAGTATTTT. The chain recombines TRBV6-5 with TRBJ2-3, with a tentative D call TRBD2 (6 bases). The germline V and J ends were trimmed by 10 bases and 0 bases, with 11 bases remaining between them. Germline CDR1 reads MNHEY; CDR2 reads SVGAGI. The CDR3 loop spans 13 amino acids.

The chain uses TRBV30 and TRBJ2-7, with D possibly matching TRBD2 (5 bases). V lost 0 bases and J 11 bases, leaving 14 bases between the germline ends. This CDR3 comprises 12 residues. CDR1 is GTSNPN and CDR2 is SVGIG in the germline V gene (reference sequence). CDR3 sequence reads: CAWSVLAGIEYF. As DNA, the CDR3 is TGTGCCTGGAGTGTATTGGCCGGGATAGAGTACTTC. The whole variable domain, remainder taken from reference TRBV30 and TRBJ2-7, is SQTIHQWPATLVQPVGSPLSLECTVEGTSNPNLYWYRQAAGRGLQLLFYSVGIGQISSEVPQNLSASRPQDRQFILSSKKLLLSDSGFYLCAWSVLAGIEYFGPGTRLTVT.

The chain couples TRBV6-6 to TRBJ2-2; 10 nucleotides align to TRBD1. The germline gives CDR1 MNHNY, CDR2 SVGAGI (reference sequence). The CDR3 covers 16 residues. V shed 1 base and J 4 bases; nucleotides not matched to a gene: 3. The CDR3 nucleotides read TGTGCCAGCAGTTACTTGACAGGGGGCACCACCGGGGAGCTGTTTTTT. Protein sequence: CASSYLTGGTTGELFF.

The DNA for the CDR3 is TGTGCCAGCTCACCACCGAACGGCAGGGAGACCCAGTACTTC. This sequence encodes CASSPPNGRETQYF. V usage is TRBV18 and J usage is TRBJ2-5; D remains ambiguous. The CDR3 covers 14 residues. The germline V gene encodes CDR1 KGHSH and CDR2 LQKENI. V was cut by 0 bases and J by 5 bases, with 10 bases left in between.

The chain employs TRBV4-1 and TRBJ2-7; TRBD1 matches 9 bases. The CDR3 spans 15 residues. Trimming took 2 bases from V and 0 from J; bases not matched to a gene: 2. Germline V CDR1 and CDR2: MGHRA, YSYEKL. For the CDR3, the DNA is TGCGCCAGCAGCCAACGGACAGGGGACTCCTACGAGCAGTACTTC. Translating it yields CASSQRTGDSYEQYF.

The chain recombines TRBV6-5 with TRBJ2-4; D gene unclear. This CDR3 has 15 amino acids. Trimming removed 2 bases from V and 3 bases from J, with 11 bases in between. Germline CDR1 reads MNHEY; CDR2 reads SVGAGI. The CDR3 bases are TGTGCCAGCAGTTACCTCCGGGTAGGCAAAAACATTCAGTACTTC. The encoded protein is CASSYLRVGKNIQYF.

The chain joins TRBV5-1 to TRBJ1-2; possibly TRBD1 for D (5 bases). CDR1 SGHRS and CDR2 YFSETQ come from the germline V gene. This CDR3 spans 13 amino acids. V lost 5 bases, J lost 1 base, and 9 bases lay in between. Here the CDR3 DNA reads TGCGCCAGCAGACTCGACAGTAACTATGGCTACACCTTC. Protein sequence: CASRLDSNYGYTF.

The rearrangement links TRBV23-1 to TRBJ2-4, with D perhaps matching TRBD2 (5 bases). TRBV23-1 is designated an ORF whose function remains uncertain. V shed 0 bases and J shed 0 bases, with 12 bases lying between them. The CDR3 covers 17 residues. CDR3 sequence: CASSQSRAPLAKNIQYF. CDR3 bases: TGCGCCAGCAGTCAATCGAGGGCCCCTCTAGCCAAAAACATTCAGTACTTC.

The chain carries TRBV7-8 and TRBJ1-1; 8 nucleotides agree with TRBD1. Germline CDR1 and CDR2: SGHVS and FQNEAQ. The trim removed 5 bases at V and 6 bases at J, leaving 20 bases unmatched. This CDR3 is 18 amino acids long. The CDR3 DNA reads TGTGCCAGCAGCACGAGATTAGGGACAGGACCGATCCGGGCTGAAGCTTTCTTT. It yields the protein CASSTRLGTGPIRAEAFF.

This chain uses TRBV2 with TRBJ1-3; the D gene is possibly TRBD1 (5 bases). Germline loops: CDR1 SNHLY, CDR2 FYNNEI. CDR3 size: 14 residues. The V and J ends lost 4 bases and 0 bases respectively, with 7 bases between them. CDR3 sequence reads: CASSGTSSGNTIYF. CDR3 sequence (DNA): TGTGCCAGCAGTGGGACAAGCTCTGGAAACACCATATATTTT.

V is TRBV4-3 and J is TRBJ2-7, with 8 positions matching TRBD1. The CDR3 has 16 amino acids. After removal of 4 bases from V and 5 bases from J, the junction contained 13 bases not matched to a gene. Germline assignment: CDR1 LGHNA and CDR2 YSLEER. The CDR3 loop is CASSRGGTGLGNEQYF. The CDR3 nucleotides are TGCGCCAGCAGCCGAGGGGGGACAGGTTTGGGTAACGAGCAGTACTTC.